The T cell receptor (beta chain) described here comes from a study of T-cell memory formation after mild COVID-19. Whole-study findings and limits: Confirmation was lacking for SARS-CoV-2 specificity of second-wave clones that peaked on day 37.

The count of this clonotype is one. What it binds is unknown. One entry per CDR3 protein results from TCRdb running MiXCR on the 5' RACE reads. The top ten clones hold about 8.7% of a sample with 450,000 to 650,000 distinct CDR3 sequences, roughly a fifth of them seen once. Germline assignment: CDR1 DFQATT and CDR2 SNEGSKA (reference sequence). Trimming removed 1 base from V and 5 bases from J, with 8 bases in between. The CDR3 extends over 12 amino acids. The V call is TRBV20-1, the J call TRBJ1-1; D is unclear. The receptor's source is an adult woman who had mild COVID-19 (a few samples of this study predate the infection). Cell type and time point are not known. The sequenced material came from PBMCs or a T cell subset sorted from them (not recorded which). The CDR3 DNA follows: TGCAGTGCTAGAGGGCGGATAACTGAAGCTTTCTTT. This codes for CSARGRITEAFF.